The 8 T cell receptor beta chains reported below all come from one sample, sequenced in a study of neoadjuvant anti-PD-1 for oral cavity cancer. The time point: after neoadjuvant nivolumab, at surgical resection. Sequenced by immunoSEQ multiplex PCR; TCRdb stores in-frame clones only, minus some. The profile shows 35,000 to 50,000 clones, 65% to 80% of them singletons. This material consisted of PBMCs, taken after nivolumab (anti-PD-1) treatment. The receptors were gathered from a person aged 40 to 85 with oral cavity squamous cell carcinoma.

The chain recombines TRBV7-8 with TRBJ2-2; D gene uncertain. Deletions cut 1 base from V and 6 bases from J, with 3 bases between. There are 12 residues in the CDR3. Germline lookup yields CDR1 SGHVS and CDR2 FQNEAQ. In DNA, the CDR3 is TGTGCCAGCAGCTTAGGGTCCGGGGAGCTGTTTTTT. Its protein product is CASSLGSGELFF.

This clone was seen only once. The V call is TRBV6-5, the J call TRBJ2-6; no definite D call. The V gene lost 3 bases and the J gene lost 0 bases, with 6 bases spanning the gap. There are 15 residues in the CDR3. Per the germline V gene, CDR1 is MNHEY and CDR2 is SVGAGI. DNA for the CDR3: TGTGCCAGCAGTTATGCCGGCTCTGGGGCCAACGTCCTGACTTTC. Its translation: CASSYAGSGANVLTF.

The chain uses TRBV5-1 and TRBJ2-7; 8 positions agree with TRBD1. The CDR3 length is 14 residues. The J segment lost 5 bases and the V segment lost 2 bases, leaving 6 bases of the junction unmatched. Germline assignment: CDR1 SGHRS and CDR2 YFSETQ. CDR3 amino acids: CASSFHRGSNEQYF. The CDR3 bases are TGCGCCAGCAGCTTTCACAGGGGGAGCAACGAGCAGTACTTC.

V is TRBV14 and J is TRBJ1-2; D uncertain. Germline lookup yields CDR1 SGHDN and CDR2 FVKESK. V dropped 0 bases and J dropped 3 bases, with 5 bases sitting between them. The CDR3 contains 13 residues. CDR3 in amino acids: CASSQEVYYGYTF. The CDR3 nucleotides read TGTGCCAGCAGCCAAGAAGTCTACTATGGCTACACCTTC.

The chain is built from TRBV6-5 and TRBJ1-6; no clear D gene. The CDR3 spans 12 residues. The V gene's germline CDR1 is MNHEY and CDR2 SVGAGI. V lost 8 bases and J 11 bases, leaving 13 bases between the germline ends. The CDR3 loop reads CASGPGVTPLHF. For the CDR3, the DNA is TGTGCCAGCGGGCCCGGGGTTACACCCCTCCACTTT.

This clone occurred a few times. The gene calls are TRBV6-6 and TRBJ1-1; the D is unclear. Germline CDR1 is MNHNY and CDR2 is SVGAGI (reference sequence). This CDR3 region has 13 residues. V was trimmed by 2 bases and J by 1 base, leaving 5 bases between them. The CDR3, as DNA: TGTGCCAGCAGTTACGGAGGGAACACTGAAGCTTTCTTT. Translation: CASSYGGNTEAFF.

The chain has TRBV5-5 and TRBJ2-5, with D maybe TRBD1 (6 bases). V gave up 4 bases and J gave up 5 bases, with 12 bases separating them. CDR1 is SGHKS and CDR2 is YYEKEE in the germline V gene (reference sequence). The CDR3 spans 13 residues. The CDR3 reads CASSLQGRETQYF. The CDR3 coding sequence is TGTGCCAGCAGCCTACAGGGTCGCGAGACCCAGTACTTC.

The V gene is TRBV27, the J gene TRBJ2-5; D not certain. CDR1 MNHEY and CDR2 SMNVEV come from the germline V gene (reference sequence). The CDR3 contains 16 residues. V was trimmed by 2 bases and J by 0 bases, leaving 13 bases between them. CDR3 sequence (DNA): TGTGCCAGCAGTTTAATAACAGCTCGCTACCAAGAGACCCAGTACTTC. This codes for CASSLITARYQETQYF.